This T cell receptor (beta chain) was sequenced during a study of T cells expressing NK-cell markers. The CDR3 contains 16 residues. Germline V gives CDR1 SGHRS, CDR2 YFSETQ. TCRdb reworked the 5' RACE reads into one entry per CDR3 protein, no DNA. Seen in this sample are about 460,000 distinct CDR3 sequences; the ten most common clones hold more than 1.4%. The chain links TRBV5-1 to TRBJ2-3; TCRdb designates TRBD1, a call that cannot be tested without DNA. Specimen: blood T cells: a sorted CD56 or NKG2C T cell subset, CD4+ or CD8+ T cells, or bulk PBMC T cells (not recorded which). This receptor was obtained from a woman between 45 and 60 years old in good health. The chain's CDR3 is CASSATGQGVADTQYF. Using reference TRBV5-1 and TRBJ2-3 for the parts outside the CDR3, the full variable domain is KAGVTQTPRYLIKTRGQQVTLSCSPISGHRSVSWYQQTPGQGLQFLFEYFSETQRNKGNFPGRFSGRQFSNSRSEMNVSTLELGDSALYLCASSATGQGVADTQYFGPGTRLTVL.